This T cell receptor beta chain derives from a study of blood T cell repertoires in COVID-19. CDR1 and CDR2 from the germline V gene are LGHNA and YNFKEQ. V lost 4 bases, J lost 3 bases, and 13 bases lay in between. This CDR3 comprises 14 residues. Some clones are missing from TCRdb's copy, which holds only in-frame ones; the method was immunoSEQ multiplex PCR. The sample has about 99,000 clones, around 90% seen once. The chain has TRBV4-2 and TRBJ2-7; tentatively, D is TRBD2 (5 bases). The sequencing input was peripheral blood. The TCR sequence derives from a human donor in a cohort sampled during active COVID-19. CDR3 nucleotides: TGTGCCAGCAGCCCCCAAGGGAGCTTCTACGAGCAGTACTTC. It codes for CASSPQGSFYEQYF.